The table lists the clone carrying this T cell receptor beta chain with many counts. TCR cDNA was made by 5'RACE template switching, adding a universal primer site and UMIs. MiXCR, run by TCRdb on the 5' RACE reads, gives a single entry per CDR3 protein. The repertoire holds 250,000 to 400,000 distinct CDR3 sequences, with over 4% as singletons. The record originates from a study of T cells after yellow fever vaccination. Germline V gene lookup returns CDR1 SGHRS and CDR2 YFSETQ. Trimming left V 0 bases short and J 7 bases short, with 11 bases between. CDR3 size: 15 residues. The TCR comes from a man aged 18 to 30 who received the YFV17D yellow fever vaccine. The chain employs TRBV5-1 and TRBJ1-6; D possibly corresponds to TRBD1 (5 bases). The source material was PBMCs, sampled 5 days after the yellow fever booster vaccination. The CDR3 DNA follows: TGCGCCAGCAGCTTGGGCGCGACAGCAAATTCACCCCTCCACTTT. This sequence encodes CASSLGATANSPLHF.